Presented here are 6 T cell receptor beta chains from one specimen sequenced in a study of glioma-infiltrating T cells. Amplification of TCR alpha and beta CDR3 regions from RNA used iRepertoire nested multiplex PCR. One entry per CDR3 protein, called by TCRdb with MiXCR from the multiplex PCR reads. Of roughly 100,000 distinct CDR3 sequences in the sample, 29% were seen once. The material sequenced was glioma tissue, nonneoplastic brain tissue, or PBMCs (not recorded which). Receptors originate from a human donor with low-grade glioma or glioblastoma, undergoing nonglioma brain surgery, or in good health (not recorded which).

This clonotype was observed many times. CDR3 loop: CASSYATSGHTDTQYF. The CDR3 DNA is TGTGCCAGCAGTTACGCCACTAGCGGACACACAGATACGCAGTATTTT. The J gene is TRBJ2-3, the V gene TRBV6-2 or TRBV6-3; 8 bases fit TRBD2. The trim removed 2 bases at V and 2 bases at J, leaving 6 bases unmatched. The CDR3 extends over 16 amino acids. From germline, CDR1 is MNHEY and CDR2 SVGEGT.

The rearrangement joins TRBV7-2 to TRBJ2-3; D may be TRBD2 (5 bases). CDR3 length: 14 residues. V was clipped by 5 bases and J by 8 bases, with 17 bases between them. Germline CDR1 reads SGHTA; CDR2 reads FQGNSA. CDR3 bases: TGTGCCAGCAGCATGCTGAGGCGGGCAGCTACGCAGTATTTT. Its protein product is CASSMLRRAATQYF.

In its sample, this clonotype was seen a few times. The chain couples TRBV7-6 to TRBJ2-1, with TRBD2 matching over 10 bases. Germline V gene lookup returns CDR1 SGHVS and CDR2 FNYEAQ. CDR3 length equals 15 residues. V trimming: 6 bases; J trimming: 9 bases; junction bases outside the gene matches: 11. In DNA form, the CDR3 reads TGTGCCAGCAGTTCAAATCAAGTAGCGGGAGGTGAGCAGTTCTTC. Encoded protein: CASSSNQVAGGEQFF.

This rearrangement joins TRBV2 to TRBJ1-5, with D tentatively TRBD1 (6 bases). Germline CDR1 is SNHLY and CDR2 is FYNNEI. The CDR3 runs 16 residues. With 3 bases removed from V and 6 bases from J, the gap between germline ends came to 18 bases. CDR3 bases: TGTGCCAGCAGTGAGCGGGCCCCGGGGGCACGTCAGCCCCAGCATTTT. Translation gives CASSERAPGARQPQHF.

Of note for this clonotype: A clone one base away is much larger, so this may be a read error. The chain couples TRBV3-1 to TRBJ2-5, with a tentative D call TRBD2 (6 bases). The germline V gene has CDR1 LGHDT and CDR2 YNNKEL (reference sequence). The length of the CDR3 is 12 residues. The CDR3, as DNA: TGTGCCAGCAGCCAAGGGGGGGAGAGCCAGTACTTC. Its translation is CASSQGGESQYF.

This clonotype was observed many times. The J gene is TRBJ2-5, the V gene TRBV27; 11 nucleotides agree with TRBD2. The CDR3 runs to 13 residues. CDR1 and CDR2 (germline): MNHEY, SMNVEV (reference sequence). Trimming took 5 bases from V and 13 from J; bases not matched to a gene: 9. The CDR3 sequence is CASSPLAGDRAYF. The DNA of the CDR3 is TGTGCCAGCAGTCCACTAGCGGGGGATCGCGCGTACTTC.